The 5 T cell receptor beta chains listed next were all sequenced from one sample in a study of blood T cells in healthy people across ages. A second 7 to 11 cycle PCR used barcoded and J-beta primers. TCRdb itself ran the 5' RACE reads through MiXCR, one entry per CDR3 protein. Of 850,000 to 1,000,000 distinct CDR3 sequences in the sample, roughly 51% were seen once. The sample consisted of blood. The receptors were sampled from a woman between 55 and 75 years old in good health.

The CDR3 loop is CSALQTSGDYEQYF. DNA of the CDR3: TGCAGTGCTTTACAGACTAGCGGGGACTACGAGCAGTACTTC. The chain couples TRBV20-1 to TRBJ2-1; 11 bases map to TRBD2. The DNA end lines up better with TRBJ2-7; the J call may be wrong. The CDR3 has 14 residues. Germline V gives CDR1 DFQATT, CDR2 SNEGSKA (reference sequence).

This clonotype turned up a few times. This sequence joins TRBV29-1 and TRBJ2-2; 8 nucleotides align to TRBD1. This CDR3 contains 13 residues. Trimming at V came to 6 bases and at J to 7 bases, leaving 7 bases not matched to a gene. Germline CDR1 is SQVTM and CDR2 is ANQGSEA. This chain's CDR3 is CSVRGLGGGELFF. For the CDR3, the DNA is TGCAGCGTCAGGGGGCTAGGTGGCGGGGAGCTGTTTTTT.

The rearrangement joins TRBV15 to TRBJ2-7, with a weak D call TRBD2 (5 bases). From germline, CDR1 is LNHNV and CDR2 YYDKDF (reference sequence). This CDR3 has 15 residues. V lost 0 bases to trimming and J lost 0 bases, with 9 bases between them. This CDR3 reads CATSREDSSSYEQYF. CDR3 coding DNA: TGTGCCACCAGCAGAGAGGACTCCAGCTCCTACGAGCAGTACTTC. Filled out from reference TRBV15 and TRBJ2-7, the complete variable domain reads DAMVIQNPRYQVTQFGKPVTLSCSQTLNHNVMYWYQQKSSQAPKLLFHYYDKDFNNEADTPDNFQSRRPNTSFCFLDIRSPGLGDTAMYLCATSREDSSSYEQYFGPGTRLTVT.

The chain uses TRBV6-5 and TRBJ2-5, with TRBD1 matching 9 bases. V lost 6 bases to trimming and J lost 4 bases; unmatched junction nucleotides: 9. The length of the CDR3 is 15 residues. Germline V gene lookup returns CDR1 MNHEY and CDR2 SVGAGI. The CDR3 sequence is CASRPRQGERETQYF. CDR3 coding DNA: TGTGCCAGCAGACCACGACAGGGGGAGAGAGAGACCCAGTACTTC.

The genes are TRBV28 and TRBJ2-4; D not resolved. The J call may be in error: the DNA end matches TRBJ2-7 better. The CDR3 is made up of 13 amino acids. CDR1 MDHEN and CDR2 SYDVKM come from the germline V gene. CDR3 region: CASSLVQVAEQYF. The CDR3 nucleotides read TGTGCCAGCAGTTTAGTGCAGGTCGCCGAGCAGTACTTC.